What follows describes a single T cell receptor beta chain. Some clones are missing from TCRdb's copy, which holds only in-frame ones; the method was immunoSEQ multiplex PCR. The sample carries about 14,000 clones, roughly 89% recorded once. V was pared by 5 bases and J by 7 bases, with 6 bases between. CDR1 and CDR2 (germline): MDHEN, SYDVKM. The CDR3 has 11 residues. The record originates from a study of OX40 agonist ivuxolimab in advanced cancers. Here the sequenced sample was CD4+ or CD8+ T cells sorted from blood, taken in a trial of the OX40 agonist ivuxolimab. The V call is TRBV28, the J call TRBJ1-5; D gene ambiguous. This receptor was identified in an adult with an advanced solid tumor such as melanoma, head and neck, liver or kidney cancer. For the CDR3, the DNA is TGTGCCAGCAGTAGGGTACAGCCCCAGCATTTT. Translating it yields CASSRVQPQHF. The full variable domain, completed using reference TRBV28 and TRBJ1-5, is DVKVTQSSRYLVKRTGEKVFLECVQDMDHENMFWYRQDPGLGLRLIYFSYDVKMKEKGDIPEGYSVSREKKERFSLILESASTNQTSMYLCASSRVQPQHFGDGTRLSIL.